A single sample is the source of the 25 T cell receptor beta chains below, sequenced in a study of beta chain features in type 1 diabetes. General observations from the study: People with Type 1 diabetes carried modestly yet significantly shorter TCRB CDR3s in all four CD4+ subsets.

Every bit of the isolated RNA underwent reverse transcription, so sequencing read expressed TCRB transcripts. The method was immunoSEQ multiplex PCR; TCRdb's version includes in-frame clones alone and lacks a portion of them. The repertoire holds fewer than 110,000 clones, with roughly 28% as singletons. Antigen specificity for these receptors is unknown. The sample taken for sequencing was central memory CD4+ T cells from blood. The receptor source for this set is a woman younger than 35 with type 1 diabetes.

This clone was observed many times. In nucleotides, the CDR3 is TGTGCCAGCTCACTATCGACAATGGGGATAGGGGGCACTGAAGCTTTCTTT. It specifies CASSLSTMGIGGTEAFF. The chain links TRBV18 to TRBJ1-1; TRBD1 is a possible D gene (6 bases). V was pared by 4 bases and J by 4 bases, with 22 bases between. From germline, CDR1 is KGHSH and CDR2 LQKENI. The CDR3 totals 17 residues.

This clone has just a few counts. V gene TRBV7-9 combines with J gene TRBJ2-3; 9 nucleotides match TRBD2. The trim removed 7 bases at V and 2 bases at J, leaving 10 bases unmatched. The CDR3 has 16 residues. Germline loops: CDR1 SEHNR, CDR2 FQNEAQ (reference sequence). CDR3 residues: CASTQGAGGPTDTQYF. CDR3 bases: TGTGCCAGCACCCAAGGGGCGGGAGGGCCCACAGATACGCAGTATTTT.

The rearrangement joins TRBV2 to TRBJ2-1; 10 bases map to TRBD1. CDR3 length: 14 amino acids. V trimming: 8 bases; J trimming: 9 bases; junction bases outside the gene matches: 10. The V gene's germline CDR1 is SNHLY and CDR2 FYNNEI. The CDR3 DNA sequence: TGTGCCAGCTGGCCCGGGACAGGGGATCGTGAGCAGTTCTTC. This encodes CASWPGTGDREQFF.

This clone turned up a few times. Written as DNA, the CDR3 is TGTGCCAGTAGGACAGGCCCCCAACAGGAGACCCAGTACTTC. As protein: CASRTGPQQETQYF. This rearrangement joins TRBV19 to TRBJ2-5, with a weak D call TRBD1 (6 bases). The V gene lost 6 bases and the J gene lost 5 bases, with 16 bases spanning the gap. Germline V gene sequence: CDR1 LNHDA, CDR2 SQIVND (reference sequence). This CDR3 region has 14 residues.

The chain joins TRBV7-2 to TRBJ1-2; TRBD1 matches at 8 bases. This CDR3 contains 13 residues. The J segment lost 7 bases and the V segment lost 5 bases, leaving 6 bases of the junction unmatched. Germline CDR1 and CDR2: SGHTA and FQGNSA. The CDR3 DNA sequence: TGTGCCAGCAGCCGCAGGGGGCTAGGTGGCTACACCTTC. Residues: CASSRRGLGGYTF. Combining the CDR3 with reference TRBV7-2 and TRBJ1-2 gives the whole variable domain GAGVSQSPSNKVTEKGKDVELRCDPISGHTALYWYRQSLGQGLEFLIYFQGNSAPDKSGLPSDRFSAERTGGSVSTLTIQRTQQEDSAVYLCASSRRGLGGYTFGSGTRLTVV.

The chain combines TRBV30 with TRBJ2-1; 14 nucleotides agree with TRBD2. The V segment lost 3 bases and the J segment 10 bases; nucleotides outside the gene matches: 11. Looked up from germline, CDR1 is GTSNPN and CDR2 is SVGIG (reference sequence). This CDR3 spans 16 amino acids. The CDR3 reads CAWRGTGGTSGREQFF. The CDR3 nucleotides read TGTGCCTGGAGGGGGACAGGGGGGACTAGCGGGAGAGAGCAGTTCTTC.

This clone has a count of ten or more. The rearrangement uses TRBV7-2 and TRBJ2-7; maybe TRBD2 (6 bases). Trimming pared 3 bases from V and 2 bases from J, leaving 14 bases between. CDR1 SGHTA and CDR2 FQGNSA come from the germline V gene. The CDR3 is made up of 15 amino acids. The CDR3: CASSLVGRGTYEQYV. For the CDR3, the DNA is TGTGCCAGCAGCTTGGTCGGGAGAGGCACCTACGAGCAGTACGTC.

This clone was seen a few times. The CDR3 sequence is CASSPRTGNFQETQYF. DNA for the CDR3: TGTGCCAGCTCACCAAGAACAGGAAATTTCCAAGAGACCCAGTACTTC. The chain is built from TRBV18 and TRBJ2-5; weak D call: TRBD1 (5 bases). V lost 2 bases to trimming and J lost 1 base, with 14 bases between them. CDR3 size: 16 residues. Germline V gives CDR1 KGHSH, CDR2 LQKENI.

The chain employs TRBV28 and TRBJ2-2, with 8 nucleotides matching TRBD1. The CDR3 contains 15 residues. V trimming: 4 bases; J trimming: 5 bases; junction bases outside the gene matches: 6. Germline V gene data show CDR1 as MDHEN and CDR2 as SYDVKM. The CDR3 spells CASSWRTGSTGELFF. In DNA, the CDR3 is TGTGCCAGCAGTTGGAGGACAGGGAGTACCGGGGAGCTGTTTTTT. Together with reference TRBV28 and TRBJ2-2, the CDR3 gives the full variable domain: DVKVTQSSRYLVKRTGEKVFLECVQDMDHENMFWYRQDPGLGLRLIYFSYDVKMKEKGDIPEGYSVSREKKERFSLILESASTNQTSMYLCASSWRTGSTGELFFGEGSRLTVL.

This clone appeared once. The rearrangement uses TRBV9 and TRBJ2-1; 8 bases are a match to TRBD2. The V and J ends lost 4 bases and 1 base, in that order; junction bases with no gene match: 7. Germline V gene sequence: CDR1 SGDLS, CDR2 YYNGEE. The CDR3 runs 16 residues. The CDR3 DNA sequence: TGTGCCAGCAGCCTTAGCGGGACGTTTTCCTACAATGAGCAGTTCTTC. It specifies CASSLSGTFSYNEQFF.

The gene calls are TRBV15 and TRBJ1-1, with D possibly TRBD1 on 5 matching bases. CDR3 length: 15 residues. Trimming removed 3 bases from V and 5 bases from J, with 16 bases in between. The germline V gene encodes CDR1 LNHNV and CDR2 YYDKDF (reference sequence). The CDR3 region is CATSSSRVGLTEAFF. In DNA, the CDR3 is TGTGCCACCAGCAGCTCCCGGGTGGGGCTTACTGAAGCTTTCTTT.

The J gene is TRBJ2-1, the V gene TRBV9, with a possible D match to TRBD2 (6 bases). CDR1 and CDR2 (germline): SGDLS, YYNGEE. V was pared by 4 bases and J by 4 bases, with 15 bases between. CDR3 length: 15 residues. CDR3 nucleotide sequence: TGTGCCAGCAGCCCAAGACTAGAAGGTTACAATGAGCAGTTCTTC. This translates into CASSPRLEGYNEQFF.

This clone was recorded a few times. The chain combines TRBV14 with TRBJ2-2, with D perhaps matching TRBD2 (5 bases). The ends were cut back, 1 base at V and 5 bases at J, with 11 bases in the middle. CDR1 is SGHDN and CDR2 is FVKESK in the germline V gene. This CDR3 has 15 residues. The CDR3 nucleotides read TGTGCCAGCAGCCAAGCCCCCGGGAAAACCGGGGAGCTGTTTTTT. Its translation is CASSQAPGKTGELFF.

This clone came up a few times. This chain uses TRBV9 with TRBJ1-4, with unresolved D. Germline V gene sequence: CDR1 SGDLS, CDR2 YYNGEE. The CDR3 is 14 residues long. The V gene lost 0 bases and the J gene lost 8 bases, with 11 bases spanning the gap. This CDR3 is CASSVAEGREKLFF. As DNA, the CDR3 is TGTGCCAGCAGCGTAGCGGAGGGCCGGGAAAAACTGTTTTTT.

This clone was seen just once. This chain uses TRBV29-1 with TRBJ1-1; 7 nucleotides agree with TRBD1. The CDR3 consists of 14 residues. Germline V lookup: CDR1 SQVTM, CDR2 ANQGSEA. Trimming at V came to 7 bases and at J to 3 bases, leaving 11 bases not matched to a gene. In DNA, the CDR3 is TGCAGCGCCGCGCCACAGGGGTTTGACACTGAAGCTTTCTTT. Translated: CSAAPQGFDTEAFF.

The V and J genes are TRBV7-6 and TRBJ2-7; D is perhaps TRBD1 (6 bases). The CDR3 covers 14 residues. Germline assignment: CDR1 SGHVS and CDR2 FNYEAQ. Trimming took off 5 bases at V and 7 bases at J, with 18 bases between the two ends. The CDR3 nucleotides are TGTGCCAGCAGCGTGACAGGATGGGAAGGGGAGCAGTACTTC. It translates to CASSVTGWEGEQYF.

This sequence joins TRBV7-2 and TRBJ1-1, with D possibly TRBD1 on 6 matching bases. Trimming cost V 10 bases and J 1 base, with 13 bases left between them. In germline, CDR1 is SGHTA, CDR2 FQGNSA. The CDR3 length is 13 residues. The CDR3 nucleotides are TGTGCCACCGCCGCGGACAGGAACACTGAAGCTTTCTTT. This sequence encodes CATAADRNTEAFF.

This chain links TRBV28 with TRBJ1-2; D is ambiguous. The CDR3 sequence is 15 residues long. The V gene's germline CDR1 is MDHEN and CDR2 SYDVKM. Trimming stripped 2 bases from V and 0 bases from J, with 10 bases between. In DNA form, the CDR3 reads TGTGCCAGCAGTTTACAGGTCTTCACTAACTATGGCTACACCTTC. This gives the protein CASSLQVFTNYGYTF.

This sequence joins TRBV11-2 and TRBJ2-1; D remains unclear. V lost 6 bases and J lost 0, with 12 bases in between. Germline CDR1 SGHAT, CDR2 FQNNGV. The CDR3 has 15 amino acids. The DNA for the CDR3 is TGTGCCAGCAGTAGATCTCCGAGCTCCTACAATGAGCAGTTCTTC. Protein product: CASSRSPSSYNEQFF.

The chain couples TRBV7-9 to TRBJ2-5; D gene uncertain. Germline CDR1 reads SEHNR; CDR2 reads FQNEAQ (reference sequence). V shed 5 bases and J shed 7 bases, with 14 bases lying between them. The CDR3 covers 13 residues. CDR3 nucleotides: TGTGCCAGCAGCCCCGACTGGATAGGGACCCAGTACTTC. This encodes CASSPDWIGTQYF.

The chain combines TRBV20-1 with TRBJ2-1; no clear D gene. This CDR3 is built from 11 residues. Germline CDR1 and CDR2: DFQATT and SNEGSKA (reference sequence). V was trimmed by 5 bases and J by 8 bases, leaving 10 bases between them. The CDR3 protein is CSAAISHEQFF. CDR3 sequence (DNA): TGCAGTGCTGCAATTAGTCATGAGCAGTTCTTC.

The rearrangement joins TRBV2 to TRBJ2-2, with 11 positions matching TRBD1. The CDR3 is 14 amino acids. J gave up 4 bases and V 10 bases, and 5 bases lay outside the gene matches. Germline assignment: CDR1 SNHLY and CDR2 FYNNEI. CDR3 sequence (DNA): TGTGCCACCAGGACAGGGGGCATCACCGGGGAGCTGTTTTTT. As protein: CATRTGGITGELFF.

The V call is TRBV6-5, the J call TRBJ1-1, with no clear D. The CDR3 covers 16 residues. The germline V gene has CDR1 MNHEY and CDR2 SVGAGI. Trimming took 0 bases from V and 1 from J, leaving 12 bases between them. The CDR3 coding sequence is TGTGCCAGCAGTTACTCTGGCACGCGGCCGAACACTGAAGCTTTCTTT. Encoded protein: CASSYSGTRPNTEAFF.

V and J are TRBV10-3 and TRBJ2-1; 10 bases align to TRBD1. There are 18 residues in the CDR3. The germline gives CDR1 ENHRY, CDR2 SYGVKD. The V segment lost 7 bases and the J segment 0 bases; nucleotides outside the gene matches: 12. The CDR3 protein is CAIKSGQGSGSSYNEQFF. CDR3 DNA sequence: TGTGCCATCAAATCGGGACAGGGGAGCGGGAGCTCCTACAATGAGCAGTTCTTC.

The rearrangement joins TRBV28 to TRBJ1-5; D is ambiguous. The CDR3 is made up of 12 amino acids. V lost 6 bases and J 9 bases, leaving 12 bases between the germline ends. Germline V gene lookup returns CDR1 MDHEN and CDR2 SYDVKM. CDR3: CASSFELRPQHF. Written as DNA, the CDR3 is TGTGCCAGCAGCTTTGAGCTTCGGCCCCAGCATTTT.